Following are 13 T cell receptor beta chains from one sample sequenced in a study of shared T cell receptors in the human thymus. TCRdb keeps only in-frame clones here, not all; method: immunoSEQ multiplex PCR. The sample consists of 720,000 or so clones, 75% to 90% of them appearing once. The data also belong to a second study, concerning human thymus T cells.

Sequencing was performed on thymocytes. Source of these receptors: a girl under three years old with a congenital heart defect.

This chain joins TRBV5-6 and TRBJ2-5; 7 positions agree with TRBD2. Germline CDR1 is SGHDT and CDR2 is YYEEEE. V trimming: 4 bases; J trimming: 9 bases; junction bases outside the gene matches: 9. The CDR3 sequence is 13 residues long. The chain's CDR3 is CASSMTSSVSQYF. CDR3 bases: TGTGCCAGCAGCATGACTAGCAGTGTTTCCCAGTACTTC. The whole variable domain, filled in from reference TRBV5-6 and TRBJ2-5, reads DAGVTQSPTHLIKTRGQQVTLRCSPKSGHDTVSWYQQALGQGPQFIFQYYEEEERQRGNFPDRFSGHQFPNYSSELNVNALLLGDSALYLCASSMTSSVSQYFGPGTRLLVL.

The chain is built from TRBV7-9 and TRBJ1-2, with a tentative D call TRBD1 (6 bases). The CDR3 consists of 15 residues. Germline-derived CDR1 and CDR2 are SEHNR and FQNEAQ (reference sequence). Trimming removed 8 bases from V and 3 bases from J, with 19 bases in between. The CDR3 DNA reads TGTGCCAGCGGAATTACTCGACAGGACTACTATGGCTACACCTTC. Its protein product is CASGITRQDYYGYTF.

CDR3: CASSLGKQGPKRIYGYTF. In DNA, the CDR3 is TGTGCCAGCAGCCTCGGGAAACAGGGACCAAAAAGAATCTATGGCTACACCTTC. The V and J genes are TRBV7-9 and TRBJ1-2, with D tentatively TRBD1 (6 bases). There are 18 residues in the CDR3. Germline-derived CDR1 and CDR2 are SEHNR and FQNEAQ (reference sequence). Trimming removed 5 bases at V and 4 bases at J, with 26 bases between.

This chain joins TRBV4-3 and TRBJ2-5; 9 bases are a match to TRBD2. The junction had 7 bases not matched to a gene; V was cut back by 0 bases and J by 2 bases. The germline CDR1 and CDR2 sequences are LGHNA and YSLEER. The CDR3 runs to 17 residues. CDR3 nucleotide sequence: TGCGCCAGCAGCCAAGATCGGCTAGCGGGGAGACAAGAGACCCAGTACTTC. The encoded protein is CASSQDRLAGRQETQYF.

The chain carries TRBV5-1 and TRBJ2-5, with 7 bases that match TRBD1. Losses at the gene ends were 4 bases for V and 0 bases for J; bases not matched to a gene: 6. This CDR3 comprises 15 residues. The germline CDR1 and CDR2 sequences are SGHRS and YFSETQ. CDR3 nucleotide sequence: TGCGCCAGCAGCCAGGGGACAGCCAACCAAGAGACCCAGTACTTC. Translated: CASSQGTANQETQYF.

The CDR3 spells CASSLEGLSSGNTIYF. CDR3 nucleotides: TGTGCCAGCAGCTTAGAGGGGTTAAGCTCTGGAAACACCATATATTTT. The chain recombines TRBV7-2 with TRBJ1-3, with a weak D call TRBD1 (5 bases). CDR3 length equals 16 residues. Germline CDR1 reads SGHTA; CDR2 reads FQGNSA. V was clipped by 1 base and J by 0 bases, with 10 bases between them. The variable domain in full, completed from reference TRBV7-2 and TRBJ1-3, reads GAGVSQSPSNKVTEKGKDVELRCDPISGHTALYWYRQSLGQGLEFLIYFQGNSAPDKSGLPSDRFSAERTGGSVSTLTIQRTQQEDSAVYLCASSLEGLSSGNTIYFGEGSWLTVV.

This clone was picked up one time. The gene calls are TRBV5-6 and TRBJ2-7, with 12 bases fitting TRBD2. The CDR3 covers 18 residues. V lost 4 bases to trimming and J lost 0 bases; unmatched junction nucleotides: 11. Germline CDR1 is SGHDT and CDR2 is YYEEEE. CDR3 DNA: TGTGCCAGCAGCCCCGGACTAGCGGGGTCCAACCTCTCCTACGAGCAGTACTTC. Its translation: CASSPGLAGSNLSYEQYF.

The sample holds a few counts of this clone. The V call is TRBV9, the J call TRBJ2-1; D might be TRBD2 (6 bases). V lost 4 bases, J lost 3 bases, and 23 bases lay in between. Germline V CDR1 and CDR2: SGDLS, YYNGEE. There are 18 residues in the CDR3. The CDR3 is CASSPTRLLTPCYNEQFF. The CDR3 DNA reads as TGTGCCAGCAGCCCGACTAGACTCTTAACCCCCTGCTACAATGAGCAGTTCTTC.

The rearrangement links TRBV7-2 to TRBJ2-7, with a weak D call TRBD2 (5 bases). The CDR3 extends over 17 amino acids. V shed 2 bases and J shed 3 bases, with 20 bases lying between them. Germline V gene sequence: CDR1 SGHTA, CDR2 FQGNSA. This CDR3 reads CASSLYEIDGEVYEQYF. The CDR3 DNA sequence: TGTGCCAGCAGCTTATACGAGATCGACGGGGAAGTCTACGAGCAGTACTTC.

The rearrangement uses TRBV19 and TRBJ2-5, with TRBD1 matching over 7 bases. The CDR3 is made up of 12 amino acids. Germline V gives CDR1 LNHDA, CDR2 SQIVND (reference sequence). J lost 5 bases, V lost 9 bases, and 6 bases had no gene match. The CDR3: CARKGAPETQYF. The CDR3 nucleotides are TGTGCCAGGAAGGGGGCGCCTGAGACCCAGTACTTC.

The chain is built from TRBV27 and TRBJ1-2; D not certain. Germline lookup yields CDR1 MNHEY and CDR2 SMNVEV (reference sequence). The V end lost 8 bases, the J end lost 6 bases, and 25 bases lay between the germline ends. The CDR3 extends over 16 amino acids. The CDR3 coding sequence is TGTGCCAGCCAGACGGTGACCGGAGAAGCTTTCGATGGCTACACCTTC. Protein: CASQTVTGEAFDGYTF.

This clone has only a few counts. V usage is TRBV27 and J usage is TRBJ2-5, with 9 bases aligning to TRBD2. Germline V gene lookup returns CDR1 MNHEY and CDR2 SMNVEV (reference sequence). The CDR3 is 16 residues long. Trimming at V came to 0 bases and at J to 5 bases, leaving 7 bases not matched to a gene. The CDR3 protein is CASSLSPSGAGETQYF. Written as DNA, the CDR3 is TGTGCCAGCAGTTTATCCCCTAGCGGGGCTGGTGAGACCCAGTACTTC.

This rearrangement joins TRBV4-3 to TRBJ1-2, with 8 bases matching TRBD1. With V trimmed by 4 bases and J by 7 bases, 20 bases remained unmatched. This CDR3 has 18 amino acids. CDR1 and CDR2 (germline): LGHNA, YSLEER. Here the CDR3 reads CASSPNPIPDGTGGGYTF. For the CDR3, the DNA is TGCGCCAGCAGCCCTAACCCGATTCCGGACGGGACAGGTGGTGGCTACACCTTC.